This record covers a single TCR beta chain. The PCR ran on 60 Vbeta and 13 Jbeta primers. Only in-frame clones appear in the TCRdb table, and some are missing; sequencing was by immunoSEQ multiplex PCR. The sample yields about 120,000 clones, 60% to 80% seen once. This specimen belongs to a study of cytomegalovirus exposure and HLA in healthy donors. The receptor was isolated from a woman aged 45-60 years in good health and CMV-seronegative. The specimen sequenced was PBMCs.

The CDR3 sequence: CASSIGQGLDQPQHF. The DNA for the CDR3 is TGTGCCAGTAGTATCGGACAGGGTTTGGATCAGCCCCAGCATTTT. The V and J genes are TRBV19 and TRBJ1-5; 8 bases fit TRBD1. Germline-derived CDR1 and CDR2 are LNHDA and SQIVND (reference sequence). This CDR3 contains 15 residues. With V trimmed by 3 bases and J by 5 bases, 6 bases remained unmatched.